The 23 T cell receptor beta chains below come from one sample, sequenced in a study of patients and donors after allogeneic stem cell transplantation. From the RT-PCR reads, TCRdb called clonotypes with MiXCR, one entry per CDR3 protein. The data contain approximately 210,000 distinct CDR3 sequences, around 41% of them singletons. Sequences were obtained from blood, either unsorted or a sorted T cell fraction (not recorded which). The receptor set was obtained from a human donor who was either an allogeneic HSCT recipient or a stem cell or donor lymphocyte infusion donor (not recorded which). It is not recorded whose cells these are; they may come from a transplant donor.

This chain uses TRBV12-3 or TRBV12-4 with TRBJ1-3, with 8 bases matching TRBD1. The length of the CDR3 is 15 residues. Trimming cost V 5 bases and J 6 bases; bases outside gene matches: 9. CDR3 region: CASSPTDRGENTIYF. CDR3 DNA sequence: TGTGCCAGCAGTCCTACCGACAGGGGAGAAAACACCATATATTTT.

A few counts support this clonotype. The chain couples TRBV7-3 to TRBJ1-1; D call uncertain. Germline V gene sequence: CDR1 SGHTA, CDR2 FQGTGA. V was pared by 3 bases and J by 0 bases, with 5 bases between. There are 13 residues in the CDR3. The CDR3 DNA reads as TGTGCCAGCAGCTTCCGTATGAACACTGAAGCTTTCTTT. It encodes CASSFRMNTEAFF.

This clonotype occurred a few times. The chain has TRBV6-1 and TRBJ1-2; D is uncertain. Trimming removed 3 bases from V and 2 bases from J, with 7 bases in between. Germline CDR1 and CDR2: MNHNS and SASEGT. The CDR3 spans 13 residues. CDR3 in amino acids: CASSDWTNYGYTF. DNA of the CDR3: TGTGCCAGCAGTGATTGGACCAACTATGGCTACACCTTC.

CDR3 sequence: CSVEVGLLNTEAFF. In DNA form, the CDR3 reads TGCAGCGTTGAGGTGGGGCTTCTGAACACTGAAGCTTTCTTT. The chain is built from TRBV29-1 and TRBJ1-1, with D possibly being TRBD1 (5 bases). From germline, CDR1 is SQVTM and CDR2 ANQGSEA. Trimming removed 3 bases at V and 0 bases at J, with 11 bases between. There are 14 residues in the CDR3. Drawing the rest from reference TRBV29-1 and TRBJ1-1, the complete variable domain is SAVISQKPSRDICQRGTSLTIQCQVDSQVTMMFWYRQQPGQSLTLIATANQGSEATYESGFVIDKFPISRPNLTFSTLTVSNMSPEDSSIYLCSVEVGLLNTEAFFGQGTRLTVV.

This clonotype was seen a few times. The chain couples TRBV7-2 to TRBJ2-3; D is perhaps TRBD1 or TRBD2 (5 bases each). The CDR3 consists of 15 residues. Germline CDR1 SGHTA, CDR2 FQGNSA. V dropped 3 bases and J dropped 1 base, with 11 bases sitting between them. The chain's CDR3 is CASSFGTGGTDTQYF. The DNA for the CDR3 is TGTGCCAGCAGCTTCGGGACGGGTGGCACAGATACGCAGTATTTT.

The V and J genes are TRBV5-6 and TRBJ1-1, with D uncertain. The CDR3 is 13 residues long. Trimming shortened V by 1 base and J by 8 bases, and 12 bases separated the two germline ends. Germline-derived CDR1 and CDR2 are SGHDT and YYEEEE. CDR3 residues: CASSLIDKEEAFF. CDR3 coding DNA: TGTGCCAGCAGCTTGATTGACAAAGAGGAAGCTTTCTTT.

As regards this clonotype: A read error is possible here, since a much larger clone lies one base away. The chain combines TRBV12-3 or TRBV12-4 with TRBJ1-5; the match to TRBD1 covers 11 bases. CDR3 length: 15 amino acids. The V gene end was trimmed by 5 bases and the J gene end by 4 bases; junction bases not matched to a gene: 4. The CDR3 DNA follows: TGTGCCAGCAGTATCCGGGACAGGGGGAATCAGCCCCAGCATTTT. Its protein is CASSIRDRGNQPQHF.

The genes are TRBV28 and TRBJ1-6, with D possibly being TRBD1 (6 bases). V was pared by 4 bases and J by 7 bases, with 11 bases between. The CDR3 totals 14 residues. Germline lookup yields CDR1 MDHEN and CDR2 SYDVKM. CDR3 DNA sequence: TGTGCCAGCAGTTCGAGGACAGTCAATTCACCCCTCCACTTT. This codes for CASSSRTVNSPLHF.

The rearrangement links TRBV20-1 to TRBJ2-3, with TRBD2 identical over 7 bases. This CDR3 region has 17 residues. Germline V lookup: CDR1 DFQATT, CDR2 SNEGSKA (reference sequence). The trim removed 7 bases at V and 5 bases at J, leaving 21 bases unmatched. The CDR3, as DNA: TGCAGTGTTAGGGGTATTTCGGGCCAGCGGGAACGAGATACGCAGTATTTT. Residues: CSVRGISGQRERDTQYF.

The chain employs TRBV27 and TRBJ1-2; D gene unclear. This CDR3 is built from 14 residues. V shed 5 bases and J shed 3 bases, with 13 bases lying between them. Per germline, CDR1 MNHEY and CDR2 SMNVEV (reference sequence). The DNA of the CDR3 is TGTGCCAGCAGTACGGCCCCCCCCCACTATGGCTACACCTTC. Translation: CASSTAPPHYGYTF.

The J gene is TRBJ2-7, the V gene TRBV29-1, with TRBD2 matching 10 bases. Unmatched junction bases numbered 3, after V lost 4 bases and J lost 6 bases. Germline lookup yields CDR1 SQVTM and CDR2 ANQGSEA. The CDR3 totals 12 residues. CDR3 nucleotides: TGCAGCGTTGTTGGACTAGCGGCCGAGCAGTACTTC. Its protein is CSVVGLAAEQYF.

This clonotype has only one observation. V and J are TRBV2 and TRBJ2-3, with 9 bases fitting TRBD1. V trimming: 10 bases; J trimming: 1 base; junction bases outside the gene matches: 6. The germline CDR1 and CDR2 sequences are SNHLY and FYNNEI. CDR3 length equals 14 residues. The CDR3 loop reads CAIRRDRGTDTQYF. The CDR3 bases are TGTGCCATACGACGGGACAGGGGCACAGATACGCAGTATTTT.

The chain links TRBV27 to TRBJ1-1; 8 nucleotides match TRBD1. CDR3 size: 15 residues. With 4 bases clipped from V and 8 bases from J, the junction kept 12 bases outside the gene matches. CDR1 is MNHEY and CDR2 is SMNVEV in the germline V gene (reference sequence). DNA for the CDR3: TGTGCCAGCAGTTCAGGGACAGGAGCACTCTCCGAAGCTTTCTTT. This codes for CASSSGTGALSEAFF.

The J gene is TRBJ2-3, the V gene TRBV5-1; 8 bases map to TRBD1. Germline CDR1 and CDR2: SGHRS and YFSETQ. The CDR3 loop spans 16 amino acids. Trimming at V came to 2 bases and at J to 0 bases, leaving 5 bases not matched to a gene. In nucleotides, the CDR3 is TGCGCCAGCAGCTTCGGGACAGGTACTAGCACAGATACGCAGTATTTT. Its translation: CASSFGTGTSTDTQYF.

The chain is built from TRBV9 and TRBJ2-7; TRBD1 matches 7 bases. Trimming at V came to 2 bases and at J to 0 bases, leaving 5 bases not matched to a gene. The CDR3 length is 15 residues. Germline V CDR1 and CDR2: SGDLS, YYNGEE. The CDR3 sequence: CASSVEQGSSYEQYF. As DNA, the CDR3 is TGTGCCAGCAGCGTTGAACAGGGGAGCTCCTACGAGCAGTACTTC.

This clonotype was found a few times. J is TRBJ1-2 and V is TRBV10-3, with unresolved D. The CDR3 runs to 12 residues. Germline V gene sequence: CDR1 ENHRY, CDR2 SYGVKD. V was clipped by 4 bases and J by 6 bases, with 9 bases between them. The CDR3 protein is CAISGAADGYTF. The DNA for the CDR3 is TGTGCCATCAGTGGGGCGGCGGATGGCTACACCTTC.

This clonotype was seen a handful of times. CDR3 nucleotide sequence: TGCAGCGTTGGGACTCCATTAAACACCGGGGAGCTGTTTTTT. It is translated as CSVGTPLNTGELFF. The chain recombines TRBV29-1 with TRBJ2-2; the D gene is possibly TRBD2 (5 bases). Germline V gene lookup returns CDR1 SQVTM and CDR2 ANQGSEA. CDR3 length equals 14 residues. Trimming took off 4 bases at V and 2 bases at J, with 11 bases between the two ends.

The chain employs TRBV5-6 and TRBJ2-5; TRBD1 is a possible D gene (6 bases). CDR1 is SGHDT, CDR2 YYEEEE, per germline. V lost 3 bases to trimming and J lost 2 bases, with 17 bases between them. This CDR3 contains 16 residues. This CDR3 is CASSYNRQAIQETQYF. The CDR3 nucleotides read TGTGCCAGCAGCTACAACCGACAGGCCATACAAGAGACCCAGTACTTC.

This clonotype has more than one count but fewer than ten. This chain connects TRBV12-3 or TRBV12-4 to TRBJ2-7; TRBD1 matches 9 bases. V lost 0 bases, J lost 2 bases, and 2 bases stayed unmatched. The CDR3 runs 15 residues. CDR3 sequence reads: CASSLAGTGTYEQYF. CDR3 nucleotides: TGTGCCAGCAGTTTAGCCGGGACAGGGACCTACGAGCAGTACTTC.

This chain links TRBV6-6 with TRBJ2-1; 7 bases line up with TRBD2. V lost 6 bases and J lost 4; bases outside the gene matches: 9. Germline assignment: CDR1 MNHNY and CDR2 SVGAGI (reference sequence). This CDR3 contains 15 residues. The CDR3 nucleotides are TGTGCCAGCAGCCTCGGGAGGACTCCTTACAATGAGCAGTTCTTC. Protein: CASSLGRTPYNEQFF.

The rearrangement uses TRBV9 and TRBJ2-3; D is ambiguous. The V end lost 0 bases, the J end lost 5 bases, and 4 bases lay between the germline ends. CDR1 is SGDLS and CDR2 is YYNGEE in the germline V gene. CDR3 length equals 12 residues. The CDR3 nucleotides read TGTGCCAGCAGCGTAGACGGAGATACGCAGTATTTT. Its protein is CASSVDGDTQYF. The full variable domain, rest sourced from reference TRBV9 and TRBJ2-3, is DSGVTQTPKHLITATGQRVTLRCSPRSGDLSVYWYQQSLDQGLQFLIQYYNGEERAKGNILERFSAQQFPDLHSELNLSSLELGDSALYFCASSVDGDTQYFGPGTRLTVL.

The CDR3 nucleotides read TGTGCCACCAGTGATCCACAGCGCAGCACAGATACGCAGTATTTT. This gives the protein CATSDPQRSTDTQYF. The chain carries TRBV24-1 and TRBJ2-3; no clear D gene. CDR1 and CDR2 from the germline V gene are KGHDR and SFDVKD. Trimming cost V 3 bases and J 0 bases, with 9 bases left between them. This CDR3 has 15 amino acids.

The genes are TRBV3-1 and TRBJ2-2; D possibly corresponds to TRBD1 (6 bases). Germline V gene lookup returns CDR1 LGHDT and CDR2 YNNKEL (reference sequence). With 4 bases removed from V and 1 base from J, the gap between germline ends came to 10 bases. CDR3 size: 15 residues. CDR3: CASSPTGWNTGELFF. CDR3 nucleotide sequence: TGTGCCAGCAGCCCAACAGGGTGGAACACCGGGGAGCTGTTTTTT.